This entry features one T cell receptor beta chain sequence. Libraries were prepared by immunoSEQ multiplex PCR; TCRdb keeps only in-frame clonotypes and omits some of them. The sample has around 92,000 clones, approximately 84% seen once. Trimming cost V 3 bases and J 8 bases; bases outside gene matches: 7. This CDR3 contains 15 residues. Per germline, CDR1 MNHEY and CDR2 SVGAGI. This specimen belongs to a study of T cell responses to AZD1222 COVID-19 vaccine. The receptor's source is an adult in good health. V usage is TRBV6-5 and J usage is TRBJ1-4, with 9 bases lining up with TRBD1. The sample consisted of peripheral blood, taken on day 0 of AZD1222 vaccination. CDR3 DNA: TGTGCCAGCAGTTATAATCCCACAGGGGGCGAAAAACTGTTTTTT. This sequence encodes CASSYNPTGGEKLFF.